Sequencing of this T cell receptor (beta chain) was carried out in a study of T cell responses to AZD1222 COVID-19 vaccine. Study-wide findings and caveats: Across the whole spike, CD4 TCRs peaked at regions 160-218 and 743-854. Clonal diversity was possibly underestimated; the donors were predominantly white British and more often female. Spike-specific TCR breadth rose after two AZD1222 doses, and depth rose as well. AZD1222 recipients seropositive at baseline numbered only six or seven.

The repertoire was sequenced with immunoSEQ multiplex PCR; TCRdb's copy has only in-frame clones and lacks some. The sample shows fewer than 150,000 clones, approximately 90% of them seen only once. Notes on this clone: What it binds is unknown.

V lost 0 bases to trimming and J lost 5 bases, with 10 bases between them. Germline CDR1 reads GTSNPN; CDR2 reads SVGIG (reference sequence). The CDR3 is 13 amino acids. This specimen consisted of peripheral blood, obtained 28 days after the second AZD1222 dose. The sequence came from an adult who received the AZD1222 COVID-19 vaccine. The gene calls are TRBV30 and TRBJ1-1; D remains unclear. CDR3 region: CAWSVLGQTEAFF. CDR3 DNA sequence: TGTGCCTGGAGTGTATTAGGCCAGACTGAAGCTTTCTTT.